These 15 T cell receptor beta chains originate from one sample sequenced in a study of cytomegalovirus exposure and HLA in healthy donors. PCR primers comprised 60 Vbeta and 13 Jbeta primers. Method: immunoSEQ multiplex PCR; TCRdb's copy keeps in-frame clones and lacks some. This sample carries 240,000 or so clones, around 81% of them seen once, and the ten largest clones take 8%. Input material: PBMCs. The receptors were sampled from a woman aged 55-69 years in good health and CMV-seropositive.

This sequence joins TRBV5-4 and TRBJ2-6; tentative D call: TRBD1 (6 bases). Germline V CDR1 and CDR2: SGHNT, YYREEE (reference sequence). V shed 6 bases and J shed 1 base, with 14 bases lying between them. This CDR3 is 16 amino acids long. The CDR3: CASIQGPPSGANVLTF. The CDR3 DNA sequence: TGTGCCAGCATCCAGGGGCCACCTTCTGGGGCCAACGTCCTGACTTTC.

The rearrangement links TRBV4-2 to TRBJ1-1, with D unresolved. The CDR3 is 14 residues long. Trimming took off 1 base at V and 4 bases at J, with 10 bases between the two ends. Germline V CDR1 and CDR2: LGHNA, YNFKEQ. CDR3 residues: CASSQVSRGTEAFF. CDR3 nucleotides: TGTGCCAGCAGCCAAGTATCACGGGGCACTGAAGCTTTCTTT.

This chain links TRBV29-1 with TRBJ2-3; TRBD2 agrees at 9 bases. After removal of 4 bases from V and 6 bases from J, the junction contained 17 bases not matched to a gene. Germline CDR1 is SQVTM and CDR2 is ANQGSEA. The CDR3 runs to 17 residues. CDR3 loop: CSVGGPSQGREGDTQYF. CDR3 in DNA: TGCAGCGTTGGGGGACCAAGCCAGGGGCGGGAGGGGGATACGCAGTATTTT.

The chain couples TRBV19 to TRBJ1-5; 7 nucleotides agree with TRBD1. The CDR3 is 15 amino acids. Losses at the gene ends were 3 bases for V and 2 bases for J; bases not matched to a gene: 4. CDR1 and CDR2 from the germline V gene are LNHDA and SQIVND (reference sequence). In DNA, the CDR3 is TGTGCCAGTAGTATCGACAGGGTGGGCAATCAGCCCCAGCATTTT. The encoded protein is CASSIDRVGNQPQHF.

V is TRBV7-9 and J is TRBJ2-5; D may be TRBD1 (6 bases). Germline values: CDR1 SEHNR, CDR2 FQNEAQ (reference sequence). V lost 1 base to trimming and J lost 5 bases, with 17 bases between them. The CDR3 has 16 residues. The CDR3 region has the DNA TGTGCCAGCAGCTTAGGCGGTCTGGGGGCCGGGGAGACCCAGTACTTC. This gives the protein CASSLGGLGAGETQYF. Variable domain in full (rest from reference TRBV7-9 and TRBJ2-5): DTGVSQNPRHKITKRGQNVTFRCDPISEHNRLYWYRQTLGQGPEFLTYFQNEAQLEKSRLLSDRFSAERPKGSFSTLEIQRTEQGDSAMYLCASSLGGLGAGETQYFGPGTRLLVL.

The CDR3 DNA sequence: TGTGCCTGGAGTAGAGGGAACCGGAACACTGAAGCTTTCTTT. Its protein product is CAWSRGNRNTEAFF. V and J are TRBV30 and TRBJ1-1, with no clear D. Trimming removed 2 bases at V and 1 base at J, with 11 bases between. The CDR3 is 14 residues long. Germline lookup yields CDR1 GTSNPN and CDR2 SVGIG (reference sequence).

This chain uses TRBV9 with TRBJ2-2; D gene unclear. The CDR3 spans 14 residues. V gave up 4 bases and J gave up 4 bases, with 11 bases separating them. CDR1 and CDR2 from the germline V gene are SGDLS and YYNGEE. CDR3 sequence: CASSSRLGTGELFF. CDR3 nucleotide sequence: TGTGCCAGCAGCTCCAGACTGGGCACCGGGGAGCTGTTTTTT.

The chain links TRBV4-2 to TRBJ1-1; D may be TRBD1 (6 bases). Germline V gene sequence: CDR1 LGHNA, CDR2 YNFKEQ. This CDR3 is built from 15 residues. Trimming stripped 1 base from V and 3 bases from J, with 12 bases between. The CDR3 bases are TGTGCCAGCAGCCAAGTACAGGGTTCGGACACTGAAGCTTTCTTT. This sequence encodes CASSQVQGSDTEAFF.

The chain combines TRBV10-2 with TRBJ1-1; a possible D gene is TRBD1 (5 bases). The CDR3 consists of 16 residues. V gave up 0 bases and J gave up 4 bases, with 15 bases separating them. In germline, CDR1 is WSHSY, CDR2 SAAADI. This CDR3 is CASSESWGGRTTEAFF. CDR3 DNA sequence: TGCGCCAGCAGTGAGTCTTGGGGGGGAAGAACCACTGAAGCTTTCTTT.

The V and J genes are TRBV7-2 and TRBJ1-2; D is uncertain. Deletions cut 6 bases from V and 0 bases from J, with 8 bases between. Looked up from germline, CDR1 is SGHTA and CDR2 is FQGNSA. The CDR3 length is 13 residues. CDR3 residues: CASSSHSNYGYTF. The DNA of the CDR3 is TGTGCCAGCAGTTCCCATTCTAACTATGGCTACACCTTC.

CDR3 protein: CASTGRAYEQYF. The CDR3 bases are TGTGCCAGCACGGGGAGGGCCTACGAGCAGTACTTC. The chain links TRBV25-1 to TRBJ2-5, with TRBD2 identical over 7 bases. The better agreement between TRBJ2-7 and the DNA end casts doubt on the J call. The CDR3 has 12 amino acids. In germline, CDR1 is MGHDK, CDR2 SYGVNS.

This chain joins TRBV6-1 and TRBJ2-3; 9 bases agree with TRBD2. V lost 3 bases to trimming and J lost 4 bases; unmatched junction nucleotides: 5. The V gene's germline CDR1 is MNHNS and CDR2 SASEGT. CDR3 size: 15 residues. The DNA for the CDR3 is TGTGCCAGCAGTGACGGGCGGGAGGGACCAGATACGCAGTATTTT. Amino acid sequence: CASSDGREGPDTQYF.

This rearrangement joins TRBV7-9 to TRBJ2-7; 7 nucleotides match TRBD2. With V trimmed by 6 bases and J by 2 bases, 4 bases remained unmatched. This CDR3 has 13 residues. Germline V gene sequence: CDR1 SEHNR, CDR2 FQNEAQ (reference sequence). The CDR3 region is CASSWGTTYEQYF. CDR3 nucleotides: TGTGCCAGCAGTTGGGGGACTACCTACGAGCAGTACTTC.

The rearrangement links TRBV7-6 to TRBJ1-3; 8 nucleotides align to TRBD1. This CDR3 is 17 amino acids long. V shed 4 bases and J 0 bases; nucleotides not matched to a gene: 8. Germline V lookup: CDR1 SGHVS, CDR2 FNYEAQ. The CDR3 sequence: CASSSRQGTVSGNTIYF. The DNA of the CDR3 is TGTGCCAGCAGCTCGCGACAGGGGACTGTCTCTGGAAACACCATATATTTT.

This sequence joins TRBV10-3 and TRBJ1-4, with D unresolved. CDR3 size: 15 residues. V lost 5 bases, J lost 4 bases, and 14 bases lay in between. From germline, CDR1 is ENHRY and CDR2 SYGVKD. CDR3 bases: TGTGCCATCAGTACCTCCATCGAGCGTAATGAAAAACTGTTTTTT. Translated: CAISTSIERNEKLFF.